This T cell receptor beta chain was captured in a study of cytomegalovirus exposure and HLA in healthy donors. Trimming took 7 bases from V and 6 from J, leaving 16 bases between them. Per germline, CDR1 SNHLY and CDR2 FYNNEI. The CDR3 is 13 residues long. With regard to this clone: The antigen is unknown.

Use of 60 Vbeta and 13 Jbeta primers characterized the PCR. Per the original methods: Approximately 12 million of the roughly 77 million unique TCR beta chains counted in a later analysis were shared. This table comes from immunoSEQ multiplex PCR, and its TCRdb copy is limited to in-frame clones, with some not included. Clonal size and the V and J genes are those of that table, whereas D and trimming came from the DNA. The repertoire holds 180,000 or so clones, with less than 80% as singletons. Study results and limitations: Later on, an analysis tied 15,000 to 20,000 TCR beta sequences to HLA alleles at 0.05 false discovery rate. Reportedly, diagnosis of cytomegalovirus status by the classifier showed high specificity and sensitivity.

The sequencing input was PBMCs. The origin of this receptor is a man between 18 and 29 years old in good health and CMV-seronegative. This chain links TRBV2 with TRBJ2-7, with D perhaps TRBD2 (5 bases). The CDR3 loop is CASTGVWEREQYF. The CDR3 DNA follows: TGTGCCAGCACCGGGGTATGGGAGCGCGAGCAGTACTTC.